Listed below are T cell receptor beta chains from one sample, sequenced in a study of T cell responses to AZD1222 COVID-19 vaccine. Measured with immunoSEQ multiplex PCR; TCRdb has only the in-frame clones, and not every one. Of some 140,000 clones in the sample, approximately 85% were seen once. Sequences were derived from peripheral blood, sampled 28 days after the second dose of the MenACWY control vaccine. These receptor sequences come from an adult who received the MenACWY meningococcal vaccine as a control. Both conserved end residues are part of each CDR3. Fields, in order: V gene, D gene, clone size, CDR3 length, J gene, CDR3 protein, CDR3 DNA. D genes are given only for firm matches. Size is omitted from some rows. Given values are once, few, many or a class for expanded clones.

v_call: TRBV30
d_call: NA
clone_size: NA
cdr3_length: 11
j_call: TRBJ2-7
cdr3_aa: CAWSILYEQYF
cdr3_nt: TGTGCCTGGAGTATTCTCTACGAGCAGTACTTC

v_call: TRBV19
d_call: NA
clone_size: once
cdr3_length: 13
j_call: TRBJ1-3
cdr3_aa: CASTPGPGNTIYF
cdr3_nt: TGTGCCAGTACCCCTGGGCCCGGAAACACCATATATTTT

v_call: TRBV7-2
d_call: NA
clone_size: NA
cdr3_length: 15
j_call: TRBJ2-2
cdr3_aa: CASSFWAGPTGELFF
cdr3_nt: TGTGCCAGCAGCTTCTGGGCTGGCCCCACCGGGGAGCTGTTTTTT

v_call: TRBV4-2
d_call: TRBD2
clone_size: NA
cdr3_length: 16
j_call: TRBJ2-2
cdr3_aa: CASSQGGGLEAGELFF
cdr3_nt: TGTGCCAGCAGCCAAGGAGGAGGACTAGAAGCCGGGGAGCTGTTTTTT

v_call: TRBV10-3
d_call: TRBD1
clone_size: NA
cdr3_length: 16
j_call: TRBJ2-6
cdr3_aa: CAISGQGASGANVLTF
cdr3_nt: TGTGCCATCAGCGGACAGGGGGCTTCTGGGGCCAACGTCCTGACTTTC

v_call: TRBV21-1
d_call: NA
clone_size: NA
cdr3_length: 14
j_call: TRBJ2-1
cdr3_aa: CASSRETFPHEQFF
cdr3_nt: TGTGCCAGCAGCAGAGAGACCTTCCCCCATGAGCAGTTCTTC

v_call: TRBV2
d_call: NA
clone_size: NA
cdr3_length: 15
j_call: TRBJ1-4
cdr3_aa: CASRQGSATNEKLFF
cdr3_nt: TGTGCCAGCAGGCAGGGGTCGGCAACTAATGAAAAACTGTTTTTT

v_call: TRBV11-2
d_call: NA
clone_size: NA
cdr3_length: 16
j_call: TRBJ1-3
cdr3_aa: CASSTGRGMGGNTIYF
cdr3_nt: TGTGCCAGCAGCACCGGTCGAGGGATGGGCGGAAACACCATATATTTT

v_call: TRBV5-1
d_call: TRBD1
clone_size: NA
cdr3_length: 17
j_call: TRBJ2-2
cdr3_aa: CASSSLTGGAGTGELFF
cdr3_nt: TGCGCCAGCAGCTCTTTAACAGGGGGCGCGGGGACCGGGGAGCTGTTTTTT

v_call: TRBV5-5
d_call: NA
clone_size: NA
cdr3_length: 16
j_call: TRBJ2-4
cdr3_aa: CASSLSRTDTKNIQYF
cdr3_nt: TGTGCCAGCAGCTTGAGTCGGACAGATACCAAAAACATTCAGTACTTC

v_call: TRBV5-1
d_call: NA
clone_size: NA
cdr3_length: 14
j_call: TRBJ1-1
cdr3_aa: CASSLQGLHTEAFF
cdr3_nt: TGCGCCAGCAGCTTGCAGGGGTTACACACTGAAGCTTTCTTT

v_call: TRBV28
d_call: NA
clone_size: NA
cdr3_length: 13
j_call: TRBJ1-5
cdr3_aa: CATGDVGNQPQHF
cdr3_nt: TGTGCCACCGGGGACGTCGGCAATCAGCCCCAGCATTTT

v_call: TRBV4-2
d_call: NA
clone_size: NA
cdr3_length: 15
j_call: TRBJ2-1
cdr3_aa: CASSQPSGAEREQFF
cdr3_nt: TGTGCCAGCAGCCAACCCTCGGGGGCCGAAAGAGAGCAGTTCTTC

v_call: TRBV27
d_call: NA
clone_size: NA
cdr3_length: 19
j_call: TRBJ1-2
cdr3_aa: CASSPTKTGRVLTNYGYTF
cdr3_nt: TGTGCCAGCAGCCCGACGAAGACAGGCAGAGTACTTACTAACTATGGCTACACCTTC

v_call: TRBV28
d_call: NA
clone_size: NA
cdr3_length: 14
j_call: TRBJ2-7
cdr3_aa: CASSAGDLSYEQYF
cdr3_nt: TGTGCCAGCAGCGCAGGGGACCTCTCCTACGAGCAGTACTTC

v_call: TRBV10-3
d_call: TRBD1
clone_size: NA
cdr3_length: 18
j_call: TRBJ2-3
cdr3_aa: CAISESTLRGRGTDTQYF
cdr3_nt: TGTGCCATCAGTGAGTCGACCCTCAGGGGGCGAGGCACAGATACGCAGTATTTT

v_call: TRBV2
d_call: TRBD1
clone_size: NA
cdr3_length: 13
j_call: TRBJ2-7
cdr3_aa: CASKPDREHEQYF
cdr3_nt: TGTGCCAGCAAACCGGACAGGGAACACGAGCAGTACTTC